One T cell receptor beta chain is described in this entry. The antigen is undetermined. The data are from a study of OX40 agonist ivuxolimab in advanced cancers. General study points: On average, CD8+ T cells had more expanded clones than CD4+. At 0.1 to 3.0 mg/kg, clonal expansion of CD4+ and CD8+ blood T cells had occurred by week 6.

The method was immunoSEQ multiplex PCR; TCRdb's version includes in-frame clones alone and lacks a portion of them. The sample lists more than 85,000 clones; over 85% were seen once. This receptor was identified in an adult with an advanced solid tumor such as melanoma, head and neck, liver or kidney cancer. This sample comprised CD4+ or CD8+ T cells sorted from blood, obtained in a trial of the OX40 agonist ivuxolimab.

The CDR3 loop reads CASSLEAAFEAFF. DNA of the CDR3: TGTGCCAGCAGCTTGGAAGCCGCCTTTGAAGCTTTCTTT. V usage is TRBV5-5 and J usage is TRBJ1-1; D unclear. Per germline, CDR1 SGHKS and CDR2 YYEKEE (reference sequence). Trimming pared 0 bases from V and 7 bases from J, leaving 10 bases between. The CDR3 runs to 13 residues.